A single sample is the source of the 2 T cell receptor beta chains below, sequenced in a study of blood T cell repertoires in COVID-19. Generated by immunoSEQ multiplex PCR, the TCRdb table keeps only in-frame clones and is missing some. The sample yields some 170,000 clones, around 80% seen once. The material sequenced was peripheral blood. The receptors stem from a woman between 70 and 85 years old with acute or convalescent COVID-19.

The chain combines TRBV28 with TRBJ1-6, with 8 bases identical to TRBD1. Germline loops: CDR1 MDHEN, CDR2 SYDVKM. Trimming took 7 bases from V and 10 from J; bases not matched to a gene: 15. The CDR3 has 16 amino acids. The CDR3 protein is CASNAPQGTGGSPLHF. CDR3 in DNA: TGTGCCAGCAATGCCCCGCAGGGGACAGGAGGGTCACCCCTCCACTTT.

The rearrangement links TRBV7-2 to TRBJ2-2, with D possibly matching TRBD2 (6 bases). CDR3 size: 12 residues. Germline lookup yields CDR1 SGHTA and CDR2 FQGNSA. Trimming stripped 4 bases from V and 7 bases from J, with 7 bases between. CDR3: CASSSGGGELFF. In DNA form, the CDR3 reads TGTGCCAGCAGCTCCGGGGGCGGGGAGCTGTTTTTT.